This T cell receptor beta chain was found in a study of CD8 T cells in Susac syndrome. The CDR3 is 14 residues long. Healthy donors served as the controls. They were matched for age and sex. Reverse transcription of roughly 0.5 to 1 ug RNA was carried out with random hexamers. Multiplex PCR with immunoSEQ amplified the TCR beta CDR3 across 54 Vbeta and 13 Jbeta. MiXCR, run by TCRdb on the immunoSEQ multiplex PCR reads, gives a single entry per CDR3 protein. The sample has about 120,000 distinct CDR3 sequences; around 94% are singletons. The chain is built from TRBV21-1 and TRBJ2-7; the table assigns TRBD1, which was not confirmed against the DNA. TRBV21-1 is a listed pseudogene. The sequenced material came from CD4+ T cells from PBMCs. The clonotype comes from a human donor in good health. As DNA, the CDR3 is TGTGCCAGCAGCAAAGAGATCGGGGGCCACGAGCAGTACTTC. Amino acids: CASSKEIGGHEQYF.